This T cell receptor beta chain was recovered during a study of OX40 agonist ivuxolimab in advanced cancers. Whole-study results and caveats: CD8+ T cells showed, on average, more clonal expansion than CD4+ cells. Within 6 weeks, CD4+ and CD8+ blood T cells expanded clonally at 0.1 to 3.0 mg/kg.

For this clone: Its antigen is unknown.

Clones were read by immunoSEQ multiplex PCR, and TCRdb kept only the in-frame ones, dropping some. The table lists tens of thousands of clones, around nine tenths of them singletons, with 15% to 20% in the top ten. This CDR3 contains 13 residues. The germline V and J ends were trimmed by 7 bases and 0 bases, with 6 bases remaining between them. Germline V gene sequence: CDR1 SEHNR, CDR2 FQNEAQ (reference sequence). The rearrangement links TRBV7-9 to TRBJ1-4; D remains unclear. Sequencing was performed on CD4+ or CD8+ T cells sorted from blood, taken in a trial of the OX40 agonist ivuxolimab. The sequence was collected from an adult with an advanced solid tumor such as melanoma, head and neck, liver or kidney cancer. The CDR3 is CASNQATNEKLFF. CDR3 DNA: TGTGCCAGCAATCAAGCAACTAATGAAAAACTGTTTTTT.